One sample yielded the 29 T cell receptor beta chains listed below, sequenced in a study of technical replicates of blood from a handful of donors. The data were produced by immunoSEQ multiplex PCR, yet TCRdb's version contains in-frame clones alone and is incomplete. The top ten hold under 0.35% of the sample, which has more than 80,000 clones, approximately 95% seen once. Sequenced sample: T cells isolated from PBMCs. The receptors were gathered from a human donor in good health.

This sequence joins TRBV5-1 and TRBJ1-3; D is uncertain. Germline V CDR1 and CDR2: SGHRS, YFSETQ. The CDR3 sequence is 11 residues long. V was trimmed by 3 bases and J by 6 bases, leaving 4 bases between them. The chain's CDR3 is CASSSSNTIYF. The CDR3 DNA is TGCGCCAGCAGCTCCTCAAACACCATATATTTT. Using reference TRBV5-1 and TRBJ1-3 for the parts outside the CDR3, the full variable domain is KAGVTQTPRYLIKTRGQQVTLSCSPISGHRSVSWYQQTPGQGLQFLFEYFSETQRNKGNFPGRFSGRQFSNSRSEMNVSTLELGDSALYLCASSSSNTIYFGEGSWLTVV.

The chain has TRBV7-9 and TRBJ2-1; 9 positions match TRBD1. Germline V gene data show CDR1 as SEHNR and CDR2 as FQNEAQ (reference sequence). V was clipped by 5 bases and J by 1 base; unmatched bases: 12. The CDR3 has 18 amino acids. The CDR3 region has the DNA TGTGCCAGCAGCCGGCGGGGACAGGGAGGAACATCCTACAATGAGCAGTTCTTC. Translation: CASSRRGQGGTSYNEQFF.

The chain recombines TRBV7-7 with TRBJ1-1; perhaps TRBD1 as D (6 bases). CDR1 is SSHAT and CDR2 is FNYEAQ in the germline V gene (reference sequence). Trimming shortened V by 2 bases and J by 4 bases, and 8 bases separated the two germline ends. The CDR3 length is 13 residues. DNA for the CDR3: TGTGCCAGCAGCTTAAACAGGGCCACTGAAGCTTTCTTT. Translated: CASSLNRATEAFF.

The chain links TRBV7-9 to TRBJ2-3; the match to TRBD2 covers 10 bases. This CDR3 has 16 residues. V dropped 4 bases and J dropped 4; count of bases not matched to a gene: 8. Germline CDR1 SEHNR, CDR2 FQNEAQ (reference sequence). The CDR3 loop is CASSSPSGSLADTQYF. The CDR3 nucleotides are TGTGCCAGCAGCTCACCTAGCGGGAGTCTCGCAGATACGCAGTATTTT.

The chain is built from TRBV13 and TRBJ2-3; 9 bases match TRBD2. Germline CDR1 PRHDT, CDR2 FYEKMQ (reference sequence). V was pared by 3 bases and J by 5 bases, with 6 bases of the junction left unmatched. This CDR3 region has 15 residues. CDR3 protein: CASSFASGEGDTQYF. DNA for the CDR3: TGTGCCAGCAGCTTTGCTAGCGGGGAGGGAGATACGCAGTATTTT. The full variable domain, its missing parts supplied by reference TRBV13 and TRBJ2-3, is AAGVIQSPRHLIKEKRETATLKCYPIPRHDTVYWYQQGPGQDPQFLISFYEKMQSDKGSIPDRFSAQQFSDYHSELNMSSLELGDSALYFCASSFASGEGDTQYFGPGTRLTVL.

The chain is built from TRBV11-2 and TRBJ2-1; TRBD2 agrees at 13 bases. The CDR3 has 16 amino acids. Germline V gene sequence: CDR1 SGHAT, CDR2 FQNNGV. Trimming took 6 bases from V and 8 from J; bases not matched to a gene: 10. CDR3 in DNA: TGTGCCAGCAGAGTTGGGACTAGCGGGATCAGCGATGAGCAGTTCTTC. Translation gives CASRVGTSGISDEQFF.

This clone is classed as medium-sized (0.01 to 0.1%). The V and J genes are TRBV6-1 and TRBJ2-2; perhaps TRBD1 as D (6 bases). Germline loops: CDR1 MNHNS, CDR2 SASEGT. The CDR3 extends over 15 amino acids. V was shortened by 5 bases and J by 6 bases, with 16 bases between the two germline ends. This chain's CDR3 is CASSPLQGYAGELFF. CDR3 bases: TGTGCCAGCAGTCCCCTACAGGGTTATGCCGGGGAGCTGTTTTTT.

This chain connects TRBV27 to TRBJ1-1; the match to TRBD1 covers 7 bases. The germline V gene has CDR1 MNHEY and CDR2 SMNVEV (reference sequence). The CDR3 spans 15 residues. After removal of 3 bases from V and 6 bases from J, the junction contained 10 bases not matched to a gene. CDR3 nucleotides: TGTGCCAGCAGTTTGCTACCGGGACAGAGGGCTGAAGCTTTCTTT. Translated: CASSLLPGQRAEAFF.

CDR3 coding DNA: TGTGCCAGCAGATACGTAGGAGGTGTCTATGGCTACACCTTC. Amino acids: CASRYVGGVYGYTF. The gene calls are TRBV7-9 and TRBJ1-2; D not certain. Between the trimmed V and J ends, which lost 6 bases and 4 bases, there was a span of 15 bases. CDR3 size: 14 residues. CDR1 is SEHNR and CDR2 is FQNEAQ in the germline V gene (reference sequence).

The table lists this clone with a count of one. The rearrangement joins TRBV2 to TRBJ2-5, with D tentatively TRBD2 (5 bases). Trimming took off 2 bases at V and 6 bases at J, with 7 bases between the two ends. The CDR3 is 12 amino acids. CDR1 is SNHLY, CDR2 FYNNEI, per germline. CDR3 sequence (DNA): TGTGCCAGCAGTGAAAACGGGAAGACCCAGTACTTC. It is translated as CASSENGKTQYF. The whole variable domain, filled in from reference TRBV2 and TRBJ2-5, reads EPEVTQTPSHQVTQMGQEVILRCVPISNHLYFYWYRQILGQKVEFLVSFYNNEISEKSEIFDDQFSVERPDGSNFTLKIRSTKLEDSAMYFCASSENGKTQYFGPGTRLLVL.

CDR3: CASSASSSSYNEQFF. The CDR3 DNA reads as TGTGCCAGCAGCGCAAGTTCTAGCTCCTACAATGAGCAGTTCTTC. The genes are TRBV9 and TRBJ2-1; no firm D call. The germline CDR1 and CDR2 sequences are SGDLS and YYNGEE. The CDR3 consists of 15 residues. The germline V and J ends were trimmed by 3 bases and 0 bases, with 10 bases remaining between them.

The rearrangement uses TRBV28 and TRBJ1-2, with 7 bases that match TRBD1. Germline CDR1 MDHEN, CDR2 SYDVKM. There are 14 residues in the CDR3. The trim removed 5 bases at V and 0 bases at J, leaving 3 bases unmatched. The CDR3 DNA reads TGTGCCAGCAGTCGGCAGGGGGCTAACTATGGCTACACCTTC. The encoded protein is CASSRQGANYGYTF.

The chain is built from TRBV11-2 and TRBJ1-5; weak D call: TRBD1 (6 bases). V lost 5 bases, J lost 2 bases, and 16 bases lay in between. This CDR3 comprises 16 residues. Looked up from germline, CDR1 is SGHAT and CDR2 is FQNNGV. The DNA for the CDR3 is TGTGCCAGCAGCCCAACAGGGATTGGTCGCAATCAGCCCCAGCATTTT. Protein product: CASSPTGIGRNQPQHF. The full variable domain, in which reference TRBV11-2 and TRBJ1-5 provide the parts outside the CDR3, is EAGVAQSPRYKIIEKRQSVAFWCNPISGHATLYWYQQILGQGPKLLIQFQNNGVVDDSQLPKDRFSAERLKGVDSTLKIQPAKLEDSAVYLCASSPTGIGRNQPQHFGDGTRLSIL.

The CDR3 is CASSLEAANYGYTF. DNA of the CDR3: TGTGCCAGCAGCTTAGAGGCAGCCAACTATGGCTACACCTTC. The rearrangement joins TRBV7-3 to TRBJ1-2, with D hard to call. CDR1 and CDR2 from the germline V gene are SGHTA and FQGTGA. This CDR3 spans 14 amino acids. V was shortened by 2 bases and J by 2 bases, with 9 bases between the two germline ends.

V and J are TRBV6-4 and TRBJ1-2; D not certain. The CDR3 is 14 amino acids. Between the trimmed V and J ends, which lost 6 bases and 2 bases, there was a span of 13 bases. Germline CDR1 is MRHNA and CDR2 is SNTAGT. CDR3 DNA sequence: TGTGCCAGCAGCCCGACCGGGGAAAACTATGGCTACACCTTC. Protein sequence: CASSPTGENYGYTF.

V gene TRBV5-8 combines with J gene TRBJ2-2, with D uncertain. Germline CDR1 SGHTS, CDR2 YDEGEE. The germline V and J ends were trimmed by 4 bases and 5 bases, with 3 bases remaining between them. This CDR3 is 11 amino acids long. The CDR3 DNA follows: TGTGCCAGCAGCCCGACCGGGGAGCTGTTTTTT. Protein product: CASSPTGELFF.

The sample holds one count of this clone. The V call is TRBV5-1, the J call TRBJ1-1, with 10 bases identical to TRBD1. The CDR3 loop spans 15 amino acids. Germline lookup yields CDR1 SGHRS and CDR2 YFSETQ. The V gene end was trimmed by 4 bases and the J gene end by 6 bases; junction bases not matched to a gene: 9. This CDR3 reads CASSPRLGQGAEAFF. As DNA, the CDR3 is TGCGCCAGCAGCCCTCGTTTAGGACAGGGGGCTGAAGCTTTCTTT.

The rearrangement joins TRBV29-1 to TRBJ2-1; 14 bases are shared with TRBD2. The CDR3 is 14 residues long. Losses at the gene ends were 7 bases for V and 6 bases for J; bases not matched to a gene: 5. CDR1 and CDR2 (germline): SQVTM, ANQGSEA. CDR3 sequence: CSAKTSGRANEQFF. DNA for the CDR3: TGCAGCGCAAAGACTAGCGGGAGGGCCAATGAGCAGTTCTTC.

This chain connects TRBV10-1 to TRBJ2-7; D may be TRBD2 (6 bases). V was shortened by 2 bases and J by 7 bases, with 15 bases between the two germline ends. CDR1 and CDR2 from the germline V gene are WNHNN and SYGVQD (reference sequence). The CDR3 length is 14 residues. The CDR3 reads CASSEQTGDGEQYF. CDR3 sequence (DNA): TGCGCCAGCAGTGAGCAAACGGGAGATGGGGAGCAGTACTTC.

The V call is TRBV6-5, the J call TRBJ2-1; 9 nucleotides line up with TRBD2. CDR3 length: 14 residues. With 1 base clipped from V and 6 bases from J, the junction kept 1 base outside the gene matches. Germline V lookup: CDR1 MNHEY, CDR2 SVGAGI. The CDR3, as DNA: TGTGCCAGCAGTTACTATAGCGGGAGCAATGAGCAGTTCTTC. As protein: CASSYYSGSNEQFF.

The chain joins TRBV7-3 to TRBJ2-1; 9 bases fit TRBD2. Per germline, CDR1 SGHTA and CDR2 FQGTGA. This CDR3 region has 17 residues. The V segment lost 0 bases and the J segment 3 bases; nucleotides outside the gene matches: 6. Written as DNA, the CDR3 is TGTGCCAGCAGCTTAACCTCGGGACTAGCAAGCTACAATGAGCAGTTCTTC. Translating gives CASSLTSGLASYNEQFF.

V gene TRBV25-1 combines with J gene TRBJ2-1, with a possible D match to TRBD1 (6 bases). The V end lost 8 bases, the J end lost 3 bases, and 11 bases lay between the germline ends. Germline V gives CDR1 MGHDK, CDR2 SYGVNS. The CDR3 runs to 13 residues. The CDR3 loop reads CASSPDSYNEQFF. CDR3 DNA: TGTGCCAGCTCCCCGGACAGCTACAATGAGCAGTTCTTC.

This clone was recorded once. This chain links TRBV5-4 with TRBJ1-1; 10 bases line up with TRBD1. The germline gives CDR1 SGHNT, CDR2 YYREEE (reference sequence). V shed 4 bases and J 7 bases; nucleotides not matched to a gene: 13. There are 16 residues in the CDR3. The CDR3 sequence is CASSRTGTGERIEAFF. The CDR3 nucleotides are TGTGCCAGCAGCAGAACCGGGACAGGGGAGAGGATTGAAGCTTTCTTT.

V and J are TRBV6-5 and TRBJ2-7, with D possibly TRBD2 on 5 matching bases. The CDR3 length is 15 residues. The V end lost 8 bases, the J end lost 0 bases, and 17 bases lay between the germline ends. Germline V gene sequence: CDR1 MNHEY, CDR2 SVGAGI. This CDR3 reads CASSLNPSGSYEQYF. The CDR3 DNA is TGTGCCAGCTCTTTAAACCCAAGCGGCTCCTACGAGCAGTACTTC.

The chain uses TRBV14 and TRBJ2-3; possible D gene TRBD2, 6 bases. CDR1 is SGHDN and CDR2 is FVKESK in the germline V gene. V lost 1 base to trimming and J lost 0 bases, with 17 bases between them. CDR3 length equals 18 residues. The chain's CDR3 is CASSQVLAATPSTDTQYF. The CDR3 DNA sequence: TGTGCCAGCAGCCAAGTTTTAGCGGCCACTCCTAGCACAGATACGCAGTATTTT.

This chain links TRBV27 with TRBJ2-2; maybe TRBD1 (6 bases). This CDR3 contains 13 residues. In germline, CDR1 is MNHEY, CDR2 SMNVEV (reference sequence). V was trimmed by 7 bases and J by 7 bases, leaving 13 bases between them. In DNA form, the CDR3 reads TGTGCCAGCATGAAGGCAGGGGTCGGGGAGCTGTTTTTT. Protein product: CASMKAGVGELFF.

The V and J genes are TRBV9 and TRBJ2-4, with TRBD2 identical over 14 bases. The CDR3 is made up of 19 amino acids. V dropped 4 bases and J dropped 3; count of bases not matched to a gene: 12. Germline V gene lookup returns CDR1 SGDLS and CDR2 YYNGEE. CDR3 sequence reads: CASSPQQTSGRVSKNIQYF. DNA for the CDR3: TGTGCCAGCAGCCCCCAACAGACTAGCGGGAGGGTGAGCAAAAACATTCAGTACTTC.

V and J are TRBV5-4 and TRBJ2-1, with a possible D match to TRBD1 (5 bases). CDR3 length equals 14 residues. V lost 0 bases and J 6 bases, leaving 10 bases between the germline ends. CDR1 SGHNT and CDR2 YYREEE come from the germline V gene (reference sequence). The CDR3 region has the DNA TGTGCCAGCAGCTTGGAGGCAGACAGCAATGAGCAGTTCTTC. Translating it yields CASSLEADSNEQFF.

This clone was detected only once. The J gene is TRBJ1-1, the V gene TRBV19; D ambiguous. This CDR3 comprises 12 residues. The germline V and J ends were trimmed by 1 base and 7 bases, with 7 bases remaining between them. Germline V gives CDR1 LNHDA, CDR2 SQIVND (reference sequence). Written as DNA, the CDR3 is TGTGCCAGTAGTATAGCGCGGGGTGAAGCTTTCTTT. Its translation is CASSIARGEAFF.